This T cell receptor (beta chain) was identified during a study of cytomegalovirus exposure and HLA in healthy donors. With 60 Vbeta and 13 Jbeta primers, the PCR was carried out. Sequencing used immunoSEQ multiplex PCR; TCRdb keeps in-frame clones, though not all of them. The sample contains 180,000 or so clones, 77% of which appear only once. This sequence was found in a young man in good health and CMV-seronegative. The sequenced material came from PBMCs.

The CDR3 protein is CASSPDRGDTQYF. CDR3 DNA sequence: TGTGCCAGCAGCCCCGACCGGGGGGATACGCAGTATTTT. The chain carries TRBV2 and TRBJ2-3; tentative D call: TRBD2 (6 bases). V gave up 6 bases and J gave up 6 bases, with 13 bases separating them. Germline lookup yields CDR1 SNHLY and CDR2 FYNNEI. This CDR3 has 13 residues.